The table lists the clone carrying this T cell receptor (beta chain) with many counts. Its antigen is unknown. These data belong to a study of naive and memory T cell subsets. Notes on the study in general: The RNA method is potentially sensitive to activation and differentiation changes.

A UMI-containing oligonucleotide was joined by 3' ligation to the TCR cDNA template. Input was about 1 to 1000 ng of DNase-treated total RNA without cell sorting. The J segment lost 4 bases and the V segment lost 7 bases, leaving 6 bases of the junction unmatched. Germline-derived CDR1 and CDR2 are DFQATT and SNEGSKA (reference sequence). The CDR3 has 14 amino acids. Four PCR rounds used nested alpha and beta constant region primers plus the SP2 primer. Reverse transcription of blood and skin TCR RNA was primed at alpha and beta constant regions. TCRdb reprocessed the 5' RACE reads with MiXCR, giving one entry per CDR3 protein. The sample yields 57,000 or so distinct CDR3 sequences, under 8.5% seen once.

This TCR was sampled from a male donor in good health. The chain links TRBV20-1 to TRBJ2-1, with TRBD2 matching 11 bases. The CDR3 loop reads CSGHSGGAYNEQFF. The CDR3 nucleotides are TGCAGTGGTCATAGCGGGGGGGCTTACAATGAGCAGTTCTTC.